This paragraph reports one T cell receptor beta chain. Its matching antigen is unknown. Trimming removed 6 bases at V and 1 base at J, with 12 bases between. Germline loops: CDR1 LGHDT, CDR2 YNNKEL (reference sequence). The CDR3 runs 14 residues. TCRdb re-derived calls from the reads in MiXCR, one entry per CDR3 protein. The table shows about 260,000 distinct CDR3 sequences, with around 8.7% occurring only once. This sample was taken from a study of T cell repertoires in cytomegalovirus infection. Study-level background: Carrying CMV and the relevant HLA type showed in public TCR beta signatures. Overall study results and limits: Cumulated frequencies of public TCR beta families served to identify carriers of CMV plus the relevant HLA.

Sequenced sample: PBMCs. This chain connects TRBV3-1 to TRBJ1-1; D is ambiguous. This sequence was found in a human donor in good health (CMV status not recorded). Some clones in this sample may be carry-over from other donors' samples. The DNA of the CDR3 is TGTGCCAGCAGTCGGCTAGGTCGGAACACTGAAGCTTTCTTT. This gives the protein CASSRLGRNTEAFF.